Following are 5 T cell receptor beta chains from one sample sequenced in a study of T cell repertoires in cytomegalovirus infection. TCRdb used MiXCR to reprocess the reads, holding one entry per CDR3 protein. The data contain approximately 990,000 distinct CDR3 sequences, 25% to 40% of them seen just once; the ten biggest clones take up around 15%. Antigens of these TCRs are unknown. Sequencing was performed on cultured CD8+ T cells from PBMCs, taken from culture after CMV antigen stimulation. These receptor sequences come from a human donor in good health (CMV status not recorded). Some clones in this sample may be carry-over from other donors' samples.

This sequence joins TRBV11-2 and TRBJ2-5, with TRBD2 matching over 10 bases. Germline assignment: CDR1 SGHAT and CDR2 FQNNGV. The CDR3 spans 15 residues. Germline trimming cut 1 base from V and 5 bases from J; bases unmatched to any gene: 4. CDR3 loop: CASSLVTSGAETQYF. CDR3 sequence (DNA): TGTGCCAGCAGCTTAGTAACTAGCGGGGCGGAGACCCAGTACTTC.

Only a few counts were recorded for this clonotype. The rearrangement joins TRBV28 to TRBJ2-7, with D unclear. The CDR3 length is 13 residues. V lost 6 bases, J lost 3 bases, and 12 bases lay in between. Looked up from germline, CDR1 is MDHEN and CDR2 is SYDVKM. DNA for the CDR3: TGTGCCAGCAGCTCTCTGGGTCTCTACGAGCAGTACGTC. Amino acids: CASSSLGLYEQYV.

The V call is TRBV7-2, the J call TRBJ2-7, with D unclear. The ends were cut back, 1 base at V and 6 bases at J, with 7 bases in the middle. Germline assignment: CDR1 SGHTA and CDR2 FQGNSA. CDR3 length equals 12 residues. For the CDR3, the DNA is TGTGCCAGCAGCTTAGGTCTCCTCGAGCAGTACTTC. Translation gives CASSLGLLEQYF.

The chain links TRBV7-9 to TRBJ1-2, with 10 bases identical to TRBD1. CDR1 and CDR2 from the germline V gene are SEHNR and FQNEAQ (reference sequence). Trimming removed 11 bases from V and 14 bases from J; junction bases left unmatched: 11. This CDR3 contains 11 residues. CDR3 sequence reads: CALGTGAPETF. CDR3 nucleotides: TGTGCCTTAGGGACAGGGGCCCCGGAAACCTTC. The full variable domain, in which reference TRBV7-9 and TRBJ1-2 provide the parts outside the CDR3, is DTGVSQNPRHKITKRGQNVTFRCDPISEHNRLYWYRQTLGQGPEFLTYFQNEAQLEKSRLLSDRFSAERPKGSFSTLEIQRTEQGDSAMYLCALGTGAPETFGSGTRLTVV.

This clonotype was seen more than once but under ten times. J is TRBJ2-7 and V is TRBV7-6; D might be TRBD1 (8 bases). The CDR3 runs 13 residues. Trimming took 5 bases from V and 6 from J, leaving 14 bases between them. CDR1 and CDR2 from the germline V gene are SGHVS and FNYEAQ. CDR3 loop: CASSQGAGVEQYV. The CDR3 DNA follows: TGTGCCAGCAGCCAGGGGGCGGGGGTCGAGCAGTACGTC.